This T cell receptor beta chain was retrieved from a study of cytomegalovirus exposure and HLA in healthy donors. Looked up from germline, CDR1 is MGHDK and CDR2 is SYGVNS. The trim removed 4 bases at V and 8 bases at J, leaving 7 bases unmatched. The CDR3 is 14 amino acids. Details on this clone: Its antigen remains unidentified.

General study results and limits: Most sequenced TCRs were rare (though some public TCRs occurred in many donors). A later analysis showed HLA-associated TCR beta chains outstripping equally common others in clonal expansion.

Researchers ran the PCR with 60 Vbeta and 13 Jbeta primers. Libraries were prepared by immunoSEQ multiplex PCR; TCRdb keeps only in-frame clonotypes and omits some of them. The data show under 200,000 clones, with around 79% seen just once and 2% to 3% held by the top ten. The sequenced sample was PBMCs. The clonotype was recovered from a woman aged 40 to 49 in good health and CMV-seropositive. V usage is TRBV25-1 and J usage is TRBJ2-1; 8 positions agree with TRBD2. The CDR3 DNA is TGTGCCAGCAGTGCCGGGGGGGGAAAGGATGAGCAGTTCTTC. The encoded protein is CASSAGGGKDEQFF. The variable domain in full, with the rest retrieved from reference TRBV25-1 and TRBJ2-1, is EADIYQTPRYLVIGTGKKITLECSQTMGHDKMYWYQQDPGMELHLIHYSYGVNSTEKGDLSSESTVSRIRTEHFPLTLESARPSHTSQYLCASSAGGGKDEQFFGPGTRLTVL.